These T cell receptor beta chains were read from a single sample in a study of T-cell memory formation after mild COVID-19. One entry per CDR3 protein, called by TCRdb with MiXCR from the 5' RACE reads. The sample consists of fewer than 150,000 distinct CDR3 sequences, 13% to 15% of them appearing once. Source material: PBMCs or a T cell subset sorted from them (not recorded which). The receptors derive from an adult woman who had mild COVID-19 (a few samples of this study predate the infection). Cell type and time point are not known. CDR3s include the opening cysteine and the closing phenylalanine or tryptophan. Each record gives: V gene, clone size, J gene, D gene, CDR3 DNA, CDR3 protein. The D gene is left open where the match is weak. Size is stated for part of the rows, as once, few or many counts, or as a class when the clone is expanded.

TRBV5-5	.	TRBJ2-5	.	TGTGCCAGCAGCTTGTTACCAGACCAAGAGACCCAGTACTTC	CASSLLPDQETQYF
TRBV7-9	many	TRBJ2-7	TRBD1	TGTGCCAGCAGCGCAGCACGGGACAGGATCGACGAGCAGTACTTC	CASSAARDRIDEQYF
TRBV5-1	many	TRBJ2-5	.	TGCGCCAGCAGCTTTATGGTCCAAGAGACCCAGTACTTC	CASSFMVQETQYF
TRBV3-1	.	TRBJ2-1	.	TGTGCCAGCAGCAGACTAGGCAATGAGCAGTTCTTC	CASSRLGNEQFF
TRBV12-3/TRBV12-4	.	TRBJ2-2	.	TGTGCCAGCAGTTTCGGGGAGAGGAACACCGGGGAGCTGTTTTTT	CASSFGERNTGELFF
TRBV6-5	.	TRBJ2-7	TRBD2	TGTGCCAGCAGTTACTCAGCGGGGGGCTTAGCCTACGAGCAGTACTTC	CASSYSAGGLAYEQYF
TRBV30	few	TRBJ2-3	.	TGTGCCTGGAGTGAGAGTGATACGCAGTATTTT	CAWSESDTQYF
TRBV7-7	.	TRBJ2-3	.	TGTGCTAGCAGCTTCGGCCCGCTGGGAGATACGCAGTATTTT	CASSFGPLGDTQYF
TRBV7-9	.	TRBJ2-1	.	TGTGCCAGCAGCCCAGAGACTAGCAATGAGCAGTTCTTC	CASSPETSNEQFF
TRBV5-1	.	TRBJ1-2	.	TGCGCCAGCAGCTTGATCGTGTGGCAGGGCTATGGCTACACCTTC	CASSLIVWQGYGYTF
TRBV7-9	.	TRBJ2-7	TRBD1	TGTGCCAGCAGCTCCCCCGGGACAGGGTTCTACGAGCAGTACTTC	CASSSPGTGFYEQYF
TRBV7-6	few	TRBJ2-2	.	TGTGCCAGCAGCCGGGAACCTACGAACACCGGGGAGCTGTTTTTT	CASSREPTNTGELFF
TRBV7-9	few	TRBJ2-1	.	TGTGCTTTTGGGGGGGCGGCCTACAATGAGCAGTTCTTC	CAFGGAAYNEQFF
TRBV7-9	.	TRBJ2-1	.	TGTGCCAGCAGCTTAATCTCCGAGCAGTTCTTC	CASSLISEQFF
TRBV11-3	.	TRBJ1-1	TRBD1	TGTGCCAGCAGCCACCGTCCCGGGACAGAGAACACTGAAGCTTTCTTT	CASSHRPGTENTEAFF
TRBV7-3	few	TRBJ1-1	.	TGTGCCAGCAGCTTCGGGGAAGCTGAAGCTTTCTTT	CASSFGEAEAFF
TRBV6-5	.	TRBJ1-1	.	TGTGCCAGCAGTTACTCGGAGGGAAGCACTGAAGCTTTCTTT	CASSYSEGSTEAFF
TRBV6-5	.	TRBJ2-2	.	TGTGCCAGCAGTTACCAAGGCGGGGAGCTGTTTTTT	CASSYQGGELFF
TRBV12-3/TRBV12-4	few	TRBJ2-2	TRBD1	TGTGCCAGCAGGGGACCGGGACAGGGGATCTTGGGGGAGCTGTTTTTT	CASRGPGQGILGELFF
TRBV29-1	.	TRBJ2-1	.	TGCAGCGTTGCCACACTTGAGTCGGGATACAATGAGCAGTTCTTC	CSVATLESGYNEQFF
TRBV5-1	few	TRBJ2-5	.	TGCGCCAGCAGCTTCCCGGCGGCCCAAGAGACCCAGTACTTC	CASSFPAAQETQYF
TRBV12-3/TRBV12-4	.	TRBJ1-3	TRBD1	TGTGCCAGCAGTGCTAGCGCCTGGACAGGGGAGGCAAACACCATATATTTT	CASSASAWTGEANTIYF
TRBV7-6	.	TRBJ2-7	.	TGTGCCAGCAGCTTATTTGAACTAGGGGTGCACGAGCAGTACTTC	CASSLFELGVHEQYF
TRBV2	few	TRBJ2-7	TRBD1	TGTGCCAGCGGATGGACAGGGGCCTACGAGCAGTACTTC	CASGWTGAYEQYF
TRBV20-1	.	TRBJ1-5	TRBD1	TGCAGTGCCGCCCGGGAACAGGGGTATCAGCCCCAGCATTTT	CSAAREQGYQPQHF
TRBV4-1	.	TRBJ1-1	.	TGCGCCAGCAGCCTCACTCAGGGATCTGAAGCTTTCTTT	CASSLTQGSEAFF
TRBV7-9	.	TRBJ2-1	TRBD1	TGTGCCAGCAGCTTGGGCATACAGGGGCCTGAGCAGTTCTTC	CASSLGIQGPEQFF
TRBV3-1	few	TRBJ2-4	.	TGTGCCAGCAGCAACGGACCGAGTAGGGGAAACATTCAGTACTTC	CASSNGPSRGNIQYF
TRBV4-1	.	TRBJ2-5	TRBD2	TGCGCCAGCAGCCAAATGTTAGCGGGTGACCAAGAGACCCAGTACTTC	CASSQMLAGDQETQYF
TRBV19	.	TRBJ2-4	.	TGTGCCAGTAGTCCACCCAGGGAAAACATTCAGTACTTC	CASSPPRENIQYF
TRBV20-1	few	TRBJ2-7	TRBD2	TGCAGTGCTAGAGCAAGGCTAGCGGGCGACGCCTACGAGCAGTACTTC	CSARARLAGDAYEQYF
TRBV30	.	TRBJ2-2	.	TGTGCCTGGCACCTACCATTCGAGGGCCGAGTGCACGGGGAGCTGTTTTTT	CAWHLPFEGRVHGELFF
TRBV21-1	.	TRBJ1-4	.	TGTGCCAGCAGCAAACCGTTTCAGGGGGTTTTAACTGAAAAACTGTTTTTT	CASSKPFQGVLTEKLFF
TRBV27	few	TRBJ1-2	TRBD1	TGTGCCAGCAGTTCCCGGGACAGCGGATCAGCTAACTATGGCTACACCTTC	CASSSRDSGSANYGYTF
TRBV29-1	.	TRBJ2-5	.	TGCAGCGTTTGTGAACACCCTGGGGAGACCCAGTACTTC	CSVCEHPGETQYF
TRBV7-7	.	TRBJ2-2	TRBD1	TGTGCCAGCAGCAATACTCCGGACAGGGTGACCGGGGAGCTGTTTTTT	CASSNTPDRVTGELFF
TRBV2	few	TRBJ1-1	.	TGTGCCAGCAGTGAAAGTTCCGCACTGGAGATAGCTGAAGCTTTCTTT	CASSESSALEIAEAFF
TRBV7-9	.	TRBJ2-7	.	TGTGCCAGCAGCTTCTCGGTACGGGACTCCTCCTACGAGCAGTACTTC	CASSFSVRDSSYEQYF
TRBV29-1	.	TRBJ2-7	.	TGCAGCGTTGAGGTGGGTTCGCCCTACGAGCAGTACTTC	CSVEVGSPYEQYF
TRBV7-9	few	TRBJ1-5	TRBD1	TGTGCCAGCAGCTACAGGGGTTCCCAGCCCCAGCATTTT	CASSYRGSQPQHF
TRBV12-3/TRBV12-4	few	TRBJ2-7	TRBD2	TGTGCCAGCAGTTTTACGGACGAAGCGGGAGGGATCCCCCGCTACTTC	CASSFTDEAGGIPRYF
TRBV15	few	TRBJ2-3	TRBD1	TGTGCCACCAGCAGAGACCATTGGGGAGACAGGGCCGATACGCAGTATTTT	CATSRDHWGDRADTQYF